The clone carrying this T cell receptor (beta chain) came up many times. This entry comes from a study of T-cell reconstitution after alpha-beta-depleted transplantation in children. During its preparation, the TCRbeta library received unique molecular identifiers. TCRdb recomputed calls from the PCR reads with MiXCR, one row per CDR3 protein. The table shows some 200,000 distinct CDR3 sequences, with around 7% occurring only once. This CDR3 has 14 amino acids. Trimming removed 4 bases at V and 5 bases at J, with 15 bases between. Germline V gene lookup returns CDR1 DFQATT and CDR2 SNEGSKA (reference sequence).

The material sequenced was PBMCs from the stem cell graft donor, taken from the stem cell graft. The genes are TRBV20-1 and TRBJ2-1; D gene unclear. This TCR was sampled from a human donor who donated a stem cell graft to a child with Wiskott-Aldrich syndrome. CDR3 sequence (DNA): TGCAGTGCTAAGAGATCCCGTAACGACAATGAGCAGTTCTTC. Protein product: CSAKRSRNDNEQFF.